These T cell receptor beta chains were read from a single sample in a study of T-cell reconstitution after alpha-beta-depleted transplantation in children. TCRdb fed the PCR reads into MiXCR, producing one record per CDR3 protein. The sample holds 450,000 to 550,000 distinct CDR3 sequences, about an eighth seen once. The sample here was PBMCs, mostly from graft donor cells, taken 180 days after TCRalphabeta/CD19-depleted stem cell transplant. Source of these receptors: a female patient between 2 and 15 years old who had a stem cell transplant for aplastic anemia, so the T cells may come from the graft donor. CDR3s include the opening cysteine and the closing phenylalanine or tryptophan. A D gene is named only where the DNA matches it firmly. Only part of the rows carry a size: once, few, many, or a class if the clone is expanded.

j_call	v_call	d_call	clone_size	cdr3_nt	cdr3_aa
TRBJ1-1	TRBV9	TRBD1	few	TGTGCCAGCAGCGCCACCCGGGACAGAGGGACTGAAGCTTTCTTT	CASSATRDRGTEAFF
TRBJ1-1	TRBV27	NA	few	TGTGCCAGCAGTTTATTGGGCATGGGGAAAGCTTTCTTT	CASSLLGMGKAFF
TRBJ1-1	TRBV7-2	NA	few	TGTGCCAGCAGCCGGAGTGGGACCGCTAACACTGAAGCTTTCTTT	CASSRSGTANTEAFF
TRBJ2-1	TRBV11-3	NA	few	TGTGCCAGCAGCTGGGGAATTGGGACACCAACCAATGAGCAGTTCTTC	CASSWGIGTPTNEQFF
TRBJ1-6	TRBV7-3	NA	few	TGTGCCAGCAGCTTAAATTCGTTGGCAGTTAATTCACCCCTCCACTTT	CASSLNSLAVNSPLHF
TRBJ2-1	TRBV5-1	TRBD2	few	TGCGCCAGCAGCTTGGGACTAGCGGGATGGCCCTACAATGAGCAGTTCTTC	CASSLGLAGWPYNEQFF
TRBJ1-1	TRBV9	NA	few	TGTGCCAGCAGCGTAGGGGCGGGGCGGGTGGCTTTCTTT	CASSVGAGRVAFF
TRBJ2-7	TRBV6-5	NA	NA	TGTGCCAGCAGTTACTCGTTAAATGGAGGCTCCTCCTACGAGCAGTACTTC	CASSYSLNGGSSYEQYF
TRBJ2-7	TRBV2	NA	many	TGTGCCAGCAGTGCGCGGGGCGAGCAGTACTTC	CASSARGEQYF
TRBJ2-1	TRBV29-1	NA	few	TGCAGCGTGGGGGGAGCCAGGGAGCAGTTCTTC	CSVGGAREQFF
TRBJ2-1	TRBV7-2	NA	few	TGTGCCAGCAGCTACTCCCGGGATTTCAGACTCGAACAGTTCTTC	CASSYSRDFRLEQFF
TRBJ2-2	TRBV7-6	TRBD1	NA	TGTGCCAGCAGCAGGGACAGGGGACACGGGGAGCTGTTTTTT	CASSRDRGHGELFF
TRBJ1-2	TRBV5-1	NA	NA	TGCGCCAGCAGCTCCGAGACGGCCGCTAAGGGCTACACCTTC	CASSSETAAKGYTF
TRBJ1-1	TRBV20-1	NA	NA	TGCAGTGCTGGGCGGACCGCGAACACTGAAGCTTTCTTT	CSAGRTANTEAFF
TRBJ1-6	TRBV12-3/TRBV12-4	NA	NA	TGTGCCAGCAGTTGGACTAATTCACCCCTCCACTTT	CASSWTNSPLHF
TRBJ2-1	TRBV15	NA	NA	TGTGCCACCAGCATCCCAACTGGGGTGAGGAACAATGAGCAGTTCTTC	CATSIPTGVRNNEQFF
TRBJ2-1	TRBV5-1	NA	many	TGCGCCAGCAGCTTGGTCGGAAATGAATACAATGAGCAGTTCTTC	CASSLVGNEYNEQFF
TRBJ2-3	TRBV20-1	TRBD2	NA	TGCAGTGCTAGTTGGGGTAGCGGGGGGGCAGATACGCAGTATTTT	CSASWGSGGADTQYF
TRBJ2-1	TRBV6-2/TRBV6-3	TRBD2	NA	TGTGCCAGCAGTTCCCCTGGGACTAGCGGGAGTAGTGAGCAGTTCTTC	CASSSPGTSGSSEQFF
TRBJ1-6	TRBV20-1	NA	few	TGCAGTGCTAACGGGGGGGCTTTTAATTCACCCCTCCACTTT	CSANGGAFNSPLHF
TRBJ2-2	TRBV10-2	NA	NA	TGCGCCAGCAGAGTTAGCAGGGAGGTCGGGGAGCTGTTTTTT	CASRVSREVGELFF
TRBJ2-1	TRBV5-1	TRBD2	NA	TGCGCCAGCAGCGATGGACTAGCGGGAGGGCCGGTCTACAATGAGCAGTTCTTC	CASSDGLAGGPVYNEQFF
TRBJ2-7	TRBV29-1	NA	NA	TGCAGCTCAACCATCGAAGGCGGGCAGTACTTC	CSSTIEGGQYF
TRBJ2-2	TRBV24-1	NA	NA	TGTGCCACCAGTGACCATTCTAGCTGGAACACCGGGGAGCTGTTTTTT	CATSDHSSWNTGELFF
TRBJ2-5	TRBV7-2	NA	NA	TGTGCCAGCAGCCAGGTTGCTGAGACCCAGTACTTC	CASSQVAETQYF
TRBJ2-2	TRBV11-1	TRBD2	few	TGTGCCAGCAGCTTCGCGGGAGGTCCCGGGGAGCTGTTTTTT	CASSFAGGPGELFF
TRBJ2-3	TRBV11-2	TRBD1	NA	TGTGCCAGCAGCTTACGGGGACAGGGAGATACGCAGTATTTT	CASSLRGQGDTQYF
TRBJ2-1	TRBV7-3	NA	few	TGTGCCAGCAGCTCCCGGGGGAGCCCCCTCGGTGAGCAGTTCTTC	CASSSRGSPLGEQFF
TRBJ2-1	TRBV20-1	TRBD2	NA	TGCAGTGCTAGAGGTGCGGGAGGACTTGAGCAGTTCTTC	CSARGAGGLEQFF
TRBJ2-5	TRBV7-2	NA	many	TGTGCCAGCAGCTCGATGAGTCAAGAGACCCAGTACTTC	CASSSMSQETQYF
TRBJ2-1	TRBV10-3	TRBD2	many	TGTGCCATCAGTGGGATAGCGGGAGGAGGAAATGAGCAGTTCTTC	CAISGIAGGGNEQFF
TRBJ2-5	TRBV5-5	NA	NA	TGTGCCAGCAGCTTGGTGGGGACTCAAGAGACCCAGTACTTC	CASSLVGTQETQYF
TRBJ2-1	TRBV20-1	TRBD1	many	TGCAGTGCTAGACAGGGGGCCATGATCAATGAGCAGTTCTTC	CSARQGAMINEQFF
TRBJ2-1	TRBV20-1	TRBD2	NA	TGCAGTGTTAGGACTAGCGGGAGGGCCAATAATGAGCAGTTCTTC	CSVRTSGRANNEQFF
TRBJ1-5	TRBV6-2/TRBV6-3	NA	NA	TGTGCCAGCAGAACAGGGTACCATCAGCCCCAGCATTTT	CASRTGYHQPQHF
TRBJ1-1	TRBV29-1	TRBD1	NA	TGCAGCGTCAACCTTGGGACAGGTCGCCCTGAAGCTTTCTTT	CSVNLGTGRPEAFF
TRBJ1-6	TRBV6-1	NA	NA	TGTGCCAGCAAAAATTCCACGAGGGGGTATAATTCACCCCTCCACTTT	CASKNSTRGYNSPLHF
TRBJ1-5	TRBV18	NA	many	TGTGCCAGCTCACCTCGGGACGGGGAACATCAGCCCCAGCATTTT	CASSPRDGEHQPQHF
TRBJ1-6	TRBV20-1	NA	NA	TGCAGTGCTAGAGACGGCTCAGAGGGTTCACCCCTCCACTTT	CSARDGSEGSPLHF
TRBJ2-7	TRBV12-3/TRBV12-4	NA	NA	TGTGCCAGCAGTTTTCGGGCACCTCCCTCCTACGAGCAGTACTTC	CASSFRAPPSYEQYF
TRBJ2-7	TRBV12-3/TRBV12-4	NA	many	TGTGCCAGCAGTATGGGCAGCCCATACGAGCAGTACTTC	CASSMGSPYEQYF
TRBJ1-1	TRBV18	TRBD1	NA	TGTGCCAGCTCAAGGACAGGGGAATTAGGTGAAGCTTTCTTT	CASSRTGELGEAFF
TRBJ1-2	TRBV7-2	TRBD1	many	TGTGCCAGCAGCTCAGGGACAGGAAACTATGGCTACACCTTC	CASSSGTGNYGYTF
TRBJ2-3	TRBV28	TRBD2	few	TGTGCCAGCAGTTACTTAACCCTAGCGGTCACAGATACGCAGTATTTT	CASSYLTLAVTDTQYF
TRBJ2-5	TRBV11-3	TRBD1	few	TGTGCCAGCAGCTTAGTTGGGACAGGACCCCAAGAGACCCAGTACTTC	CASSLVGTGPQETQYF
TRBJ1-1	TRBV29-1	NA	few	TGCAGCGTGTACAGTCACACTGAAGCTTTCTTT	CSVYSHTEAFF
TRBJ2-1	TRBV20-1	NA	NA	TGCAGTGCCCTACCATCCTACAATGAGCAGTTCTTC	CSALPSYNEQFF
TRBJ2-7	TRBV7-9	NA	NA	TGTGCCAGCAGCTCTTTGATGAGCTCCTACGAGCAGTACTTC	CASSSLMSSYEQYF
TRBJ2-7	TRBV29-1	TRBD1	few	TGCAGCGTTGAGGGACAGGAATACGAGCAGTACTTC	CSVEGQEYEQYF
TRBJ2-7	TRBV12-3/TRBV12-4	TRBD2	NA	TGTGCCAGCAGTAAGGCCCCGGGACTAGCGGGAGCGGACGAGCAGTACTTC	CASSKAPGLAGADEQYF
TRBJ1-4	TRBV5-1	NA	few	TGCGCCAGCAGCCTACATCCCGTCAGTAATGAAAAACTGTTTTTT	CASSLHPVSNEKLFF
TRBJ2-1	TRBV18	NA	NA	TGTGCCAGCTCACCCGATGACTACAATGAGCAGTTCTTC	CASSPDDYNEQFF
TRBJ2-5	TRBV29-1	NA	many	TGCAGCGTTGATCGGGGACAAGAGACCCAGTACTTC	CSVDRGQETQYF
TRBJ2-3	TRBV20-1	NA	NA	TGCAGTCAACTGGCGAGCGTCCCTAGCACAGATACGCAGTATTTT	CSQLASVPSTDTQYF
TRBJ1-5	TRBV19	NA	NA	TGTGCCAGTCTGGCGGACCTTAATAGCAATCAGCCCCAGCATTTT	CASLADLNSNQPQHF
TRBJ1-1	TRBV7-9	TRBD1	NA	TGTGCCAGCAGCTCAGCCCGCCGGGACAGGGACACTGAAGCTTTCTTT	CASSSARRDRDTEAFF
TRBJ2-2	TRBV12-5	NA	few	TGTGCTAGTGGTTTGGTACACTCTTACCCGAACACCGGGGAGCTGTTTTTT	CASGLVHSYPNTGELFF
TRBJ2-3	TRBV5-6	TRBD2	many	TGTGCCAGCAGCTTGAGCGGGGCAGATACGCAGTATTTT	CASSLSGADTQYF
TRBJ1-1	TRBV12-3/TRBV12-4	NA	many	TGTGCCAGCAGTTTAGCGGGGAAACAGGAGAACACTGAAGCTTTCTTT	CASSLAGKQENTEAFF
TRBJ2-3	TRBV7-3	TRBD2	few	TGTGCCAGCAGCTTTCTCTCGCGGGGGGGGCTGAGCACAGATACGCAGTATTTT	CASSFLSRGGLSTDTQYF